Following are 21 T cell receptor beta chains from one sample sequenced in a study of shared clonotypes between healthy human individuals. Produced via immunoSEQ multiplex PCR; TCRdb's table is partial and in-frame only. In the table there are around 1.9 million clones, 93% of which are singletons. Cells designated naive CD8 were CD45RO-negative and were positively selected for CCR7, with terminally differentiated effector memory CD45RA+ cells excluded. The sample consisted of naive CD8+ T cells from PBMCs. These TCRs come from a man aged 18 to 29 in good health. Some clones in this sample may be carry-over from other donors' samples.

V and J are TRBV2 and TRBJ2-7; D ambiguous. Per the germline V gene, CDR1 is SNHLY and CDR2 is FYNNEI. CDR3 size: 11 residues. V lost 5 bases, J lost 3 bases, and 5 bases lay in between. This CDR3 reads CASSRNYEQYF. The CDR3 DNA reads TGTGCCAGCAGTAGAAACTACGAGCAGTACTTC.

The chain links TRBV6-1 to TRBJ1-5; a weak D match, TRBD1 (6 bases). The CDR3 consists of 16 residues. Between the trimmed V and J ends, which lost 1 base and 4 bases, there was a span of 14 bases. Germline V gene lookup returns CDR1 MNHNS and CDR2 SASEGT. The CDR3 nucleotides are TGTGCCAGCAGTGAAGTTTTAAGGGGGGGGAATCAGCCCCAGCATTTT. As protein: CASSEVLRGGNQPQHF.

The chain is built from TRBV6-5 and TRBJ2-1; D is uncertain. The CDR3 contains 12 residues. The V end lost 7 bases, the J end lost 4 bases, and 8 bases lay between the germline ends. The germline gives CDR1 MNHEY, CDR2 SVGAGI. DNA for the CDR3: TGTGCCAGCAAAGACCTATACAATGAGCAGTTCTTC. Translated: CASKDLYNEQFF.

V gene TRBV19 combines with J gene TRBJ1-5, with a weak D call TRBD1 (6 bases). Germline CDR1 reads LNHDA; CDR2 reads SQIVND (reference sequence). V was cut by 5 bases and J by 6 bases, with 17 bases left in between. The CDR3 is made up of 15 amino acids. DNA for the CDR3: TGTGCCAGTAGTTTCACACAGGGCTGGTTTCAGCCCCAGCATTTT. Its translation is CASSFTQGWFQPQHF.

The J gene is TRBJ1-5, the V gene TRBV28; D is unresolved. Germline V gene sequence: CDR1 MDHEN, CDR2 SYDVKM. V was shortened by 1 base and J by 6 bases, with 10 bases between the two germline ends. The CDR3 covers 14 residues. In DNA form, the CDR3 reads TGTGCCAGCAGTTTATACCCAGAGGGTCAGCCCCAGCATTTT. Translated, it gives CASSLYPEGQPQHF.

The chain employs TRBV4-1 and TRBJ2-5, with TRBD2 matching over 7 bases. Germline CDR1 and CDR2: MGHRA and YSYEKL. The junction had 2 bases not matched to a gene; V was cut back by 1 base and J by 6 bases. The CDR3 runs to 13 residues. For the CDR3, the DNA is TGCGCCAGCAGCCAAGTGAGCGGGAAGACCCAGTACTTC. This sequence encodes CASSQVSGKTQYF.

V usage is TRBV13 and J usage is TRBJ2-1; D gene uncertain. V gave up 2 bases and J gave up 0 bases, with 8 bases separating them. The CDR3 sequence is 15 residues long. Germline CDR1 PRHDT, CDR2 FYEKMQ (reference sequence). CDR3 region: CASSLSRSSYNEQFF. The CDR3 DNA sequence: TGTGCCAGCAGCTTATCGAGGAGCTCCTACAATGAGCAGTTCTTC.

The chain employs TRBV19 and TRBJ1-5; 7 nucleotides align to TRBD1. V gave up 9 bases and J gave up 7 bases; unmatched junction bases: 15. The V gene's germline CDR1 is LNHDA and CDR2 SQIVND (reference sequence). CDR3 length: 15 residues. This chain's CDR3 is CASKIDREGVQPQHF. For the CDR3, the DNA is TGTGCCAGCAAAATCGACAGGGAAGGTGTACAGCCCCAGCATTTT.

The chain couples TRBV27 to TRBJ1-2, with D tentatively TRBD1 (5 bases). From germline, CDR1 is MNHEY and CDR2 SMNVEV (reference sequence). Between the trimmed V and J ends, which lost 7 bases and 4 bases, there was a span of 22 bases. The CDR3 has 16 amino acids. DNA of the CDR3: TGTGCCAGCACCCTTTATCCTGGCAGGGCTGGCTATGGCTACACCTTC. Protein: CASTLYPGRAGYGYTF.

The chain has TRBV9 and TRBJ2-5, with TRBD2 matching over 7 bases. This CDR3 has 14 residues. Trimming cost V 3 bases and J 1 base; bases outside gene matches: 3. CDR1 and CDR2 from the germline V gene are SGDLS and YYNGEE. The CDR3: CASSGRTSQETQYF. The CDR3 coding sequence is TGTGCCAGCAGCGGGAGGACTAGCCAAGAGACCCAGTACTTC.

This chain uses TRBV10-3 with TRBJ2-1, with D perhaps matching TRBD1 or TRBD2 (7 bases each). CDR3 length: 14 residues. V dropped 10 bases and J dropped 4 bases, with 17 bases sitting between them. Germline V gives CDR1 ENHRY, CDR2 SYGVKD. CDR3 sequence: CATRGGSTYNEQFF. The CDR3 bases are TGTGCCACCAGGGGGGGGAGTACTTACAATGAGCAGTTCTTC.

The J gene is TRBJ2-4, the V gene TRBV4-3, with no clear D. Germline assignment: CDR1 LGHNA and CDR2 YSLEER. V lost 0 bases to trimming and J lost 0 bases, with 12 bases between them. The CDR3 consists of 17 residues. The CDR3 DNA follows: TGCGCCAGCAGCCAAGATAGTCCCCTTATAGCCAAAAACATTCAGTACTTC. Its protein is CASSQDSPLIAKNIQYF.

V is TRBV11-2 and J is TRBJ2-4; D unclear. Trimming pared 5 bases from V and 1 base from J, leaving 15 bases between. The germline gives CDR1 SGHAT, CDR2 FQNNGV. The CDR3 is 16 residues long. Here the CDR3 reads CASSPQHLTAKNIQYF. The CDR3 nucleotides read TGTGCCAGCAGCCCCCAACATCTCACTGCCAAAAACATTCAGTACTTC.

The V call is TRBV27, the J call TRBJ2-7; D perhaps matches TRBD2 (6 bases). The CDR3 is 15 amino acids. V was cut by 6 bases and J by 6 bases, with 21 bases left in between. The germline gives CDR1 MNHEY, CDR2 SMNVEV (reference sequence). In DNA, the CDR3 is TGTGCCAGCAGGCCATCGTGGGACTCCCAGGTCGAGCAGTACTTC. Its protein product is CASRPSWDSQVEQYF.

The V gene is TRBV29-1, the J gene TRBJ2-7; the D gene is possibly TRBD2 (5 bases). V dropped 6 bases and J dropped 2 bases, with 14 bases sitting between them. This CDR3 contains 13 residues. Per the germline V gene, CDR1 is SQVTM and CDR2 is ANQGSEA. The CDR3 protein is CSVLIEGAYEQYF. In DNA, the CDR3 is TGCAGCGTATTGATTGAGGGCGCCTACGAGCAGTACTTC.

The chain links TRBV28 to TRBJ2-7; the match to TRBD2 covers 7 bases. After removal of 6 bases from V and 4 bases from J, the junction contained 3 bases not matched to a gene. The CDR3 contains 12 residues. CDR1 is MDHEN, CDR2 SYDVKM, per germline. The CDR3 nucleotides are TGTGCCAGCAGGGCGCGGGGGTACGAGCAGTACTTC. Protein product: CASRARGYEQYF.

This clone was found once. This chain joins TRBV10-3 and TRBJ1-4; D not resolved. This CDR3 is 16 amino acids long. Germline CDR1 and CDR2: ENHRY and SYGVKD. V lost 2 bases and J lost 0, with 10 bases in between. This CDR3 is CAISERSPATNEKLFF. The CDR3 DNA reads as TGTGCCATCAGTGAGCGATCCCCCGCAACTAATGAAAAACTGTTTTTT.

Concerning this clone itself: The same CDR3 can be traced to other DNA sequences in this sample. The chain is built from TRBV7-9 and TRBJ2-7, with D unclear. V was cut by 5 bases and J by 3 bases, with 11 bases left in between. Germline V gene data show CDR1 as SEHNR and CDR2 as FQNEAQ (reference sequence). The CDR3 extends over 13 amino acids. This CDR3 reads CASSPERNYEQYF. CDR3 DNA sequence: TGTGCCAGCAGCCCGGAGCGAAACTACGAGCAGTACTTC.

The chain links TRBV5-4 to TRBJ1-1, with unresolved D. Germline CDR1 reads SGHNT; CDR2 reads YYREEE (reference sequence). Trimming stripped 1 base from V and 3 bases from J, with 13 bases between. The CDR3 runs 15 residues. The CDR3 spells CASSLRGDEDTEAFF. The CDR3 DNA follows: TGTGCCAGCAGCTTGAGAGGAGACGAGGACACTGAAGCTTTCTTT.

The rearrangement joins TRBV12-2 to TRBJ1-4. TRBV12-2 is a pseudogene segment. The CDR3 runs 20 residues. In nucleotides, the CDR3 is TGTGCAAGTCGCTTAGATGTTGAGGGAAGTAGGGGACGAAGGAGTGAAAAACTGTTTTTT. As protein: CASRLDVEGSRGRRSEKLFF.

The chain has TRBV2 and TRBJ2-3, with D possibly being TRBD1 or TRBD2 (5 bases each). This CDR3 comprises 14 residues. Germline V gene lookup returns CDR1 SNHLY and CDR2 FYNNEI. Trimming pared 7 bases from V and 2 bases from J, leaving 13 bases between. DNA for the CDR3: TGTGCCAGCATGAGGGACGGAGACACAGATACGCAGTATTTT. It encodes CASMRDGDTDTQYF.